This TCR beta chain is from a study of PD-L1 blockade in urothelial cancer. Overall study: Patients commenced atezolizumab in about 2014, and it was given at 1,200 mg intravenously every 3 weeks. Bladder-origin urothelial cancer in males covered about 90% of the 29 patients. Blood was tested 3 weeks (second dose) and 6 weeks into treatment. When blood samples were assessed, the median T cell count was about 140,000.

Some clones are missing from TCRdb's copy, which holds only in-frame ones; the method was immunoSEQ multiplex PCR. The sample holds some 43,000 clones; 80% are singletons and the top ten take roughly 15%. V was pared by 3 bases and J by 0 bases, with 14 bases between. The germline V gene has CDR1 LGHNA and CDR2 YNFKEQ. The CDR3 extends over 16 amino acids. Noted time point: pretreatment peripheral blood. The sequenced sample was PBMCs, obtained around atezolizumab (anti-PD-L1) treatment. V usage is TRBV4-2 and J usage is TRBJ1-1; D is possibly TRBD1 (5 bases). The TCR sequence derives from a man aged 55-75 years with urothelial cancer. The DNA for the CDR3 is TGTGCCAGCAGCCAGGAACAGGACGGAATGAACACTGAAGCTTTCTTT. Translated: CASSQEQDGMNTEAFF.